This T cell receptor beta chain is from a study of monozygotic twins with cystic fibrosis. Study information: Libraries were built from approximately 3 micrograms of fragmented DNA using approximately 15 PCR cycles. Study-level results: In 13 of 16 pairs, V gene usage was closest to the co-twin's. Monozygotic CF twins shared more identical nucleotide clonotypes than unrelated patients.

Trimming removed 7 bases from V and 5 bases from J, with 7 bases in between. This CDR3 has 11 amino acids. Per the germline V gene, CDR1 is SGHTA and CDR2 is FQGNSA. Concerning this clone: Its cognate antigen is unknown.

TCRdb's table, derived via immunoSEQ multiplex PCR, lists solely in-frame clones and lacks some. Of about 14,000 clones listed, about 93% are singletons. This rearrangement joins TRBV7-2 to TRBJ2-3; D gene unclear. The sequence derives from a girl aged 2 to 10 with cystic fibrosis. Input material: blood. The CDR3: CASTLGDTQYF. The CDR3 DNA follows: TGTGCCAGCACCCTAGGAGATACGCAGTATTTT.